This T cell receptor (beta chain) came from a study of blood T cell repertoires in COVID-19 (dated by TCRdb to 2020 to 2021). A note on the overall study: The collaborator samples originated in the United States, Italy and Spain and spanned the acute and convalescent phases of COVID-19. Where HLA class I and class II types were available, the types were taken from metadata supplied by the sample provider, not from assay-based typing. Samples came from the ongoing ImmuneRACE study (first 160 participants) plus 1,254 subjects from 6 global collaborators. A de-identified subject ID, COVID-19 status, age in years and sex were almost always included in the sample metadata. The repertoires were released in a freely available public database intended as a resource for research on the immune response to SARS-CoV-2. The material from the prospective study consisted of cDNA or gDNA derived from T cells, B-cell-depleted T cells, or PBMCs. The dataset comprised deeply sampled blood TCRbeta repertoires from subjects exposed to, actively infected with, or recovered from COVID-19. Broad study findings and their caveats: How much clinical and demographic metadata was included differed by source and by participant, and the metadata was provided uncurated.

Inclusive of the bounding cysteine and phenylalanine, the CDR3 is 11 residues long. Only the CDR3 part of the read is kept: 33 bases, read in frame from the first base. The germline ends are 10 bases apart after V is trimmed by 6 bases and J by 10 bases. CDR1 and CDR2 were assigned from the germline V gene (reference sequence) as MNHEY and SMNVEV. Enrolling through a virtual design, the prospective study's participants ranged in age from roughly 18 to 95 years and lived across roughly 23 United States geographic areas. In the prospective study, cohorts were assigned on the basis of participant-reported clinical history obtained from a screening survey and a study questionnaire. ImmuneRACE Cohort 3 recovered participants were defined by two consecutive negative NP/OP PCR tests, healthcare professional clearance, or symptom resolution. In the prospective study, whole blood, serum and a nasopharyngeal or oropharyngeal swab were collected from each participant by mobile phlebotomists. Over a 2-month period, participants in the prospective study had the option of providing additional blood draws and questionnaires. Before DNA extraction, blood samples from the prospective study were shipped at room temperature or frozen.

The immunoSEQ Assay, a bias-controlled multiplex PCR, was used to amplify TCRbeta CDR3 regions from genomic DNA. As for the original processing: The number of nucleated cells in each sample was estimated by amplification of reference gene primers within the assay. To quantify the absolute abundance of each unique TCRbeta CDR3 rearrangement, sequence reads were collapsed and filtered. For each sample, productive Simpson clonality was calculated as the square root of Simpson's diversity index across productive rearrangements. TCRdb's version of the immuneACCESS table is confined to in-frame rearrangements and falls short of the full clone set. An unresolved V gene accounts for under half of the shortfall where checked; the remainder is of unknown origin. That table supplies the V and J calls and clone size; D and trimming were determined from the DNA. The sample data list about 180,000 clones, and around 90% of these were observed just once. Of the sample, roughly 8.9% falls within the top ten clones.

Concerning this clone itself: Its antigen remains unidentified. Base qualities are missing; no much larger clone stands one base away.

Material for sequencing was PBMCs or T cells enriched from blood (not recorded which). This sequence originates from a woman aged 18-35 years who had recovered from COVID-19. The rearranged chain carries TRBV27 and TRBJ2-1; perhaps TRBD2 is the D gene, with 6 bases matching. The DNA sequence is given as TGTGCCAGCAGCTCCGGGGGAGAGCAGTTCTTC. This translates into CASSSGGEQFF.